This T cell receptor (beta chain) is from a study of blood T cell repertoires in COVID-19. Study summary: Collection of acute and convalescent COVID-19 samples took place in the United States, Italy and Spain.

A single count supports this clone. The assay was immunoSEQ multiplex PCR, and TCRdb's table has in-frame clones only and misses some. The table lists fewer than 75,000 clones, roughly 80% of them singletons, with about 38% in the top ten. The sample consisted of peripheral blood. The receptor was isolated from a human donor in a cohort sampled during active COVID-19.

For the CDR3, the DNA is TGCGCCAGCAGCCTAGGCCCCAGGGGTACTAACTATGGCTACACCTTC. Protein sequence: CASSLGPRGTNYGYTF. V and J are TRBV5-1 and TRBJ1-2, with D possibly being TRBD1 (6 bases). The CDR3 contains 16 residues. The V end lost 4 bases, the J end lost 0 bases, and 16 bases lay between the germline ends. In germline, CDR1 is SGHRS, CDR2 YFSETQ.